These 18 T cell receptor beta chains were sequenced from one sample in a study of spatial heterogeneity in lung cancer. Broader study findings: Expanded intratumoral alpha and beta TCR counts tracked tumor mutation counts.

MiXCR was run by TCRdb on the 5' RACE reads, yielding one entry per CDR3 protein. The sample records tens of thousands of distinct CDR3 sequences, under 7.5% being singletons. These receptors' targets are unknown. Time point indicated: sample taken at primary tumor resection. The sequences come from lung tumor tissue, collected at surgery. Receptors were obtained from a male donor with early-stage non-small cell lung cancer.

At least ten counts were recorded for this clonotype. The chain uses TRBV11-3 and TRBJ1-1, with a possible D match to TRBD1 (6 bases). Trimming stripped 5 bases from V and 1 base from J, with 11 bases between. The CDR3 is 14 residues long. Germline lookup yields CDR1 SGHNT and CDR2 YENEEA. CDR3 in amino acids: CASSPGGQNTEAFF. The CDR3 bases are TGTGCCAGCAGCCCGGGGGGACAGAACACTGAAGCTTTCTTT.

This clonotype was counted ten times or more. V usage is TRBV29-1 and J usage is TRBJ1-2; no clear D. CDR3 length: 13 residues. Looked up from germline, CDR1 is SQVTM and CDR2 is ANQGSEA. Trimming removed 7 bases at V and 3 bases at J, with 15 bases between. CDR3 protein: CSASTYQHYGYTF. The CDR3 nucleotides are TGCAGCGCTAGCACCTACCAGCACTATGGCTACACCTTC.

This clonotype was counted at least ten times. The rearrangement joins TRBV28 to TRBJ2-7; the D is unclear. Looked up from germline, CDR1 is MDHEN and CDR2 is SYDVKM. The V gene lost 6 bases and the J gene lost 2 bases, with 14 bases spanning the gap. The CDR3 extends over 14 amino acids. This CDR3 reads CASRMDPHPYEQYF. DNA of the CDR3: TGTGCCAGCAGAATGGACCCCCACCCCTACGAGCAGTACTTC. The full variable domain, completed using reference TRBV28 and TRBJ2-7, is DVKVTQSSRYLVKRTGEKVFLECVQDMDHENMFWYRQDPGLGLRLIYFSYDVKMKEKGDIPEGYSVSREKKERFSLILESASTNQTSMYLCASRMDPHPYEQYFGPGTRLTVT.

The genes are TRBV27 and TRBJ2-5, with 13 bases matching TRBD2. Germline CDR1 MNHEY, CDR2 SMNVEV (reference sequence). The junction had 4 bases not matched to a gene; V was cut back by 4 bases and J by 5 bases. CDR3 length: 15 amino acids. Here the CDR3 DNA reads TGTGCCAGCAGTTCTCCGACTAGCGGGAGGGAGACCCAGTACTTC. Its protein product is CASSSPTSGRETQYF.

This clonotype was seen a handful of times. The chain employs TRBV30 and TRBJ2-7, with a possible D match to TRBD2 (6 bases). Per germline, CDR1 GTSNPN and CDR2 SVGIG (reference sequence). V shed 3 bases and J shed 2 bases, with 11 bases lying between them. The CDR3 runs to 13 residues. The CDR3 is CAWRRGLPYEQYF. CDR3 sequence (DNA): TGTGCCTGGAGGAGGGGACTCCCCTACGAGCAGTACTTC.

In this sample, this clonotype turned up many times. This chain links TRBV7-9 with TRBJ1-4; 7 bases align to TRBD1. CDR1 and CDR2 (germline): SEHNR, FQNEAQ (reference sequence). The CDR3 spans 16 residues. Trimming took 6 bases from V and 2 from J; bases not matched to a gene: 9. In DNA, the CDR3 is TGTGCCAGCAGGTCGCGAGGGGGCTCTACTAATGAAAAACTGTTTTTT. It translates to CASRSRGGSTNEKLFF.

The table lists this clonotype with many counts. The chain uses TRBV24-1 and TRBJ2-6, with 7 nucleotides matching TRBD2. The trim removed 7 bases at V and 0 bases at J, leaving 5 bases unmatched. The CDR3 has 16 residues. In germline, CDR1 is KGHDR, CDR2 SFDVKD. Here the CDR3 reads CATRGGGNSGANVLTF. In DNA form, the CDR3 reads TGTGCCACCAGGGGGGGAGGGAACTCTGGGGCCAACGTCCTGACTTTC.

The sample holds a few counts of this clonotype. The rearrangement links TRBV11-2 to TRBJ1-6, with a tentative D call TRBD1 (5 bases). Trimming stripped 5 bases from V and 7 bases from J, with 15 bases between. The V gene's germline CDR1 is SGHAT and CDR2 FQNNGV. The CDR3 contains 15 residues. CDR3 sequence: CASSRRDAENSPLHF. The DNA of the CDR3 is TGTGCCAGCAGCCGCAGGGATGCGGAGAATTCACCCCTCCACTTT.

This clonotype has ten or more counts. The genes are TRBV27 and TRBJ2-3; 7 nucleotides line up with TRBD2. The CDR3 spans 16 residues. Germline values: CDR1 MNHEY, CDR2 SMNVEV (reference sequence). The ends lost 2 bases at V and 2 bases at J; junction bases unmatched: 7. The CDR3 region is CASSLQPLAPTDTQYF. For the CDR3, the DNA is TGTGCCAGCAGTTTACAACCACTAGCGCCCACAGATACGCAGTATTTT.

The chain combines TRBV20-1 with TRBJ2-7, with D uncertain. The CDR3 runs to 11 residues. V was shortened by 7 bases and J by 12 bases, with 19 bases between the two germline ends. Germline CDR1 DFQATT, CDR2 SNEGSKA (reference sequence). The CDR3 nucleotides are TGCAGTGTTACTACTCAGAGGACGACGTACTTC. Translation gives CSVTTQRTTYF.

Ten or more counts support this clonotype. This sequence joins TRBV5-4 and TRBJ2-7; D is ambiguous. Germline V gives CDR1 SGHNT, CDR2 YYREEE (reference sequence). The CDR3 is made up of 11 amino acids. V lost 4 bases and J 6 bases, leaving 8 bases between the germline ends. The CDR3 protein is CASSGPSEQYF. CDR3 bases: TGTGCCAGCAGCGGGCCCAGCGAGCAGTACTTC.

This clonotype is categorized as medium-sized. The J gene is TRBJ2-7, the V gene TRBV2; D perhaps matches TRBD2 (7 bases). Trimming left V 8 bases short and J 3 bases short, with 14 bases between. Germline CDR1 is SNHLY and CDR2 is FYNNEI. This CDR3 contains 13 residues. The CDR3 DNA is TGTGCCAGCTCCCTCGGGGGGCGCTACGAGCAGTACTTC. Encoded protein: CASSLGGRYEQYF.

This clonotype was seen repeatedly, ten times or more. The chain recombines TRBV29-1 with TRBJ2-6, with D perhaps matching TRBD2 (5 bases). The CDR3 consists of 14 residues. Per the germline V gene, CDR1 is SQVTM and CDR2 is ANQGSEA. Trimming stripped 5 bases from V and 1 base from J, with 9 bases between. The CDR3 DNA reads TGCAGCGTTACCCCGGGGTCTGGGGCCAACGTCCTGACTTTC. Protein product: CSVTPGSGANVLTF.

This clonotype came up many times. The rearrangement links TRBV6-5 to TRBJ1-2; tentatively, D is TRBD1 (5 bases). Trimming took off 5 bases at V and 4 bases at J, with 14 bases between the two ends. This CDR3 is 14 amino acids long. Germline assignment: CDR1 MNHEY and CDR2 SVGAGI. The CDR3 DNA follows: TGTGCCAGCAGTGCAGGGTCTAAATCCTATGGCTACACCTTC. Translating gives CASSAGSKSYGYTF.

This clonotype was counted only a few times. V usage is TRBV19 and J usage is TRBJ2-7; tentative D call: TRBD2 (6 bases). There are 16 residues in the CDR3. CDR1 is LNHDA, CDR2 SQIVND, per germline (reference sequence). Trimming shortened V by 8 bases and J by 5 bases, and 25 bases separated the two germline ends. CDR3 amino acids: CASSIANNPGGNEQYF. The DNA of the CDR3 is TGTGCCAGTTCGATCGCCAATAACCCTGGGGGGAACGAGCAGTACTTC.

This clonotype was counted a few times. The chain carries TRBV5-6 and TRBJ2-4; possibly TRBD2 for D (6 bases). Trimming pared 2 bases from V and 2 bases from J, leaving 8 bases between. This CDR3 has 14 residues. Germline lookup yields CDR1 SGHDT and CDR2 YYEEEE. The CDR3 DNA reads as TGTGCCAGCAGCTTACGCGGGACCAAAAACATTCAGTACTTC. Protein: CASSLRGTKNIQYF. Using reference TRBV5-6 and TRBJ2-4 for the parts outside the CDR3, the full variable domain is DAGVTQSPTHLIKTRGQQVTLRCSPKSGHDTVSWYQQALGQGPQFIFQYYEEEERQRGNFPDRFSGHQFPNYSSELNVNALLLGDSALYLCASSLRGTKNIQYFGAGTRLSVL.

This clonotype has a count of ten or more. J is TRBJ2-7 and V is TRBV9, with D possibly matching TRBD1 (6 bases). Germline V gene sequence: CDR1 SGDLS, CDR2 YYNGEE. V lost 4 bases to trimming and J lost 0 bases, with 14 bases between them. The CDR3 contains 15 residues. CDR3 nucleotide sequence: TGTGCCAGCAGCTACCCGAGGGACAACTCCTACGAGCAGTACTTC. Protein sequence: CASSYPRDNSYEQYF.

This clonotype is medium-sized within its sample. The chain links TRBV6-6 to TRBJ2-6; TRBD2 is a possible D gene (6 bases). This CDR3 contains 20 residues. Germline CDR1 is MNHNY and CDR2 is SVGAGI (reference sequence). V was trimmed by 6 bases and J by 4 bases, leaving 28 bases between them. CDR3 residues: CASSSVSVALAPYGANVLTF. For the CDR3, the DNA is TGTGCCAGCAGCTCGGTCTCTGTGGCACTAGCTCCATACGGGGCCAACGTCCTGACTTTC.